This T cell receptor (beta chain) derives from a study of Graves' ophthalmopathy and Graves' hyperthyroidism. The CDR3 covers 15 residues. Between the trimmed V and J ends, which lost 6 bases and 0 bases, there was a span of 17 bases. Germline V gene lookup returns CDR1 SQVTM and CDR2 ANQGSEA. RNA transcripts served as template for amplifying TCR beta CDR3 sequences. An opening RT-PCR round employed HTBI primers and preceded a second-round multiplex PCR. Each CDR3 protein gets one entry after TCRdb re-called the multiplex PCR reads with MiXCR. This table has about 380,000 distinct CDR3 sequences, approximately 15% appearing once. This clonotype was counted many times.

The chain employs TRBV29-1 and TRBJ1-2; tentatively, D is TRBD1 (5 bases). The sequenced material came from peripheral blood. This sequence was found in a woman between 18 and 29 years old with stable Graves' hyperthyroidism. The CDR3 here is CSVRDPRGANYGYTF. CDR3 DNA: TGCAGCGTCCGGGACCCCCGTGGGGCTAACTATGGCTACACCTTC.